The sequence of this T cell receptor beta chain was determined in a study of blood T cell repertoires in COVID-19. Authors' processing steps: Cell counts per sample came from amplifying reference gene primers. Repertoires were generated with immunoSEQ multiplex PCR, while TCRdb's copy carries only in-frame clones and drops some. The DNA was the basis for D and trimming; V, J and clone size are from that table. There are hundreds of thousands of clones in the sample; roughly 90% occur only once, and roughly 4% lies in the top ten. V dropped 3 bases and J dropped 6 bases, with 15 bases sitting between them. Germline CDR1 KGHSH, CDR2 LQKENI. The CDR3 runs to 15 residues.

Sequencing was done on a sample of PBMCs or T cells enriched from blood (not recorded which). The sequence came from a woman in her twenties or thirties who had been exposed to COVID-19. This chain uses TRBV18 with TRBJ2-1, with D maybe TRBD1 (6 bases). The CDR3 loop is CASSPPSTGLNEQFF. The CDR3 region has the DNA TGTGCCAGCTCACCCCCCTCTACAGGGCTCAATGAGCAGTTCTTC. The full variable domain, with the rest looked up from reference TRBV18 and TRBJ2-1, is NAGVMQNPRHLVRRRGQEARLRCSPMKGHSHVYWYRQLPEEGLKFMVYLQKENIIDESGMPKERFSAEFPKEGPSILRIQQVVRGDSAAYFCASSPPSTGLNEQFFGPGTRLTVL.